The rows below give T cell receptor beta chains drawn from one sample of a study of cytomegalovirus exposure and HLA in healthy donors. TCRdb keeps only in-frame clones here, not all; method: immunoSEQ multiplex PCR. The sample yields about 140,000 clones, over 70% seen once. Sequencing used PBMCs. The receptor set was obtained from a man between 18 and 29 years old in good health and CMV-seronegative. Each CDR3 is given with its conserved first and last residue. A D gene is named only where the DNA matches it firmly. Not all rows give a size; the values are once, few, many and, for expanded clones, a class.

v_gene: TRBV4-3
d_gene: TRBD1
j_gene: TRBJ2-3
abundance: -
CDR3nt: TGCGCCAGCAGCCAAGACGAGACAGGGGCTTCGGATACGCAGTATTTT
CDR3aa: CASSQDETGASDTQYF

v_gene: TRBV7-2
d_gene: -
j_gene: TRBJ2-7
abundance: -
CDR3nt: TGTGCCAGCAGCCGCCACCGGGACACCTCGTACGAGCAGTACTTC
CDR3aa: CASSRHRDTSYEQYF

v_gene: TRBV2
d_gene: -
j_gene: TRBJ2-7
abundance: -
CDR3nt: TGTGCCACCTCGGGAGACAGGGCGAGCGAGCAGTACTTC
CDR3aa: CATSGDRASEQYF

v_gene: TRBV7-6
d_gene: TRBD2
j_gene: TRBJ2-1
abundance: -
CDR3nt: TGTGCCAGCAGCTTAGGGACCGGACTAGCGGGGGACAATGAGCAGTTCTTC
CDR3aa: CASSLGTGLAGDNEQFF

v_gene: TRBV18
d_gene: TRBD1
j_gene: TRBJ1-5
abundance: -
CDR3nt: TGTGCCAGCTCGCCCGGGACAGGGGTCAATCAGCCCCAGCATTTT
CDR3aa: CASSPGTGVNQPQHF

v_gene: TRBV4-2
d_gene: -
j_gene: TRBJ1-2
abundance: -
CDR3nt: TGTGCCGGCAGCCAAGATCACCGAGGGCAGGATGGCTACACCTTC
CDR3aa: CAGSQDHRGQDGYTF

v_gene: TRBV5-1
d_gene: TRBD1
j_gene: TRBJ2-5
abundance: -
CDR3nt: TGCGCCAGCAGCTTGGAACAGGGGGCTCAAGAGACCCAGTACTTC
CDR3aa: CASSLEQGAQETQYF

v_gene: TRBV4-1
d_gene: -
j_gene: TRBJ1-5
abundance: -
CDR3nt: TGCGCCAGCAGCTTACAGGATAGCAATCAGCCCCAGCATTTT
CDR3aa: CASSLQDSNQPQHF

v_gene: TRBV5-1
d_gene: -
j_gene: TRBJ1-3
abundance: -
CDR3nt: TGCGCCAGCAGCCCCGACGGGGACTCTGGAAACACCATATATTTT
CDR3aa: CASSPDGDSGNTIYF

v_gene: TRBV4-1
d_gene: -
j_gene: TRBJ2-4
abundance: -
CDR3nt: TGCGCCAGCAGAATTTTACAGAGAAACATTCAGTACTTC
CDR3aa: CASRILQRNIQYF

v_gene: TRBV15
d_gene: TRBD1
j_gene: TRBJ1-5
abundance: -
CDR3nt: TGTGCCACCAGCCCCGGGACAGGGCAAGAGCAGCCCCAGCATTTT
CDR3aa: CATSPGTGQEQPQHF

v_gene: TRBV6-5
d_gene: -
j_gene: TRBJ2-2
abundance: -
CDR3nt: TGTGCCAGCAGACGCCTAGTCCCCACCGGGGAGCTGTTTTTT
CDR3aa: CASRRLVPTGELFF

v_gene: TRBV6-1
d_gene: -
j_gene: TRBJ2-1
abundance: -
CDR3nt: TGTGCCAGCAGTCGAACTGGGCAAAATGAGCAGTTCTTC
CDR3aa: CASSRTGQNEQFF

v_gene: TRBV6-5
d_gene: -
j_gene: TRBJ1-3
abundance: medium-sized
CDR3nt: TGTGCCAGCAGTTACTCTTTTAGCGGTCCTGGAAACACCATATATTTT
CDR3aa: CASSYSFSGPGNTIYF

v_gene: TRBV6-5
d_gene: TRBD1
j_gene: TRBJ2-2
abundance: -
CDR3nt: TGTGCCAGCAGTCGGACAGGGGGTGGGGAGCTGTTTTTT
CDR3aa: CASSRTGGGELFF

v_gene: TRBV4-3
d_gene: TRBD1
j_gene: TRBJ1-2
abundance: once
CDR3nt: TGCGCCAGCAACCAAGAAGGCAGGGGGCGTAACTATGGCTACACCTTC
CDR3aa: CASNQEGRGRNYGYTF

v_gene: TRBV6-5
d_gene: -
j_gene: TRBJ1-1
abundance: -
CDR3nt: TGTGCCAGCAGTGATGGCCCTTCGAACACTGAAGCTTTCTTT
CDR3aa: CASSDGPSNTEAFF

v_gene: TRBV10-3
d_gene: -
j_gene: TRBJ2-5
abundance: -
CDR3nt: TGTGCCATCAGTGAGTCTTCCACAGGGTGGGAGACCCAGTACTTC
CDR3aa: CAISESSTGWETQYF

v_gene: TRBV4-1
d_gene: TRBD1
j_gene: TRBJ1-5
abundance: -
CDR3nt: TGCGCCAGCAGCCAAGACGGTGGACAGGGGGCTGGGGTTCAGCCCCAGCATTTT
CDR3aa: CASSQDGGQGAGVQPQHF

v_gene: TRBV5-1
d_gene: -
j_gene: TRBJ2-7
abundance: -
CDR3nt: TGCGCCAGCAGCTTGGAGGACTACAACTACGAGCAGTACTTC
CDR3aa: CASSLEDYNYEQYF

v_gene: TRBV9
d_gene: -
j_gene: TRBJ2-7
abundance: -
CDR3nt: TGTGCCAGCAGCCCTACAGGGAAGTCCTACGAGCAGTACTTC
CDR3aa: CASSPTGKSYEQYF

v_gene: TRBV7-8
d_gene: TRBD1
j_gene: TRBJ1-4
abundance: -
CDR3nt: TGTGCCAGCAGCCTAAAGGGGACAGGGAGTAAAAAACTGTTTTTT
CDR3aa: CASSLKGTGSKKLFF

v_gene: TRBV7-9
d_gene: TRBD1
j_gene: TRBJ1-4
abundance: -
CDR3nt: TGTGCCAGCAGCTCCCGCGGGACAGTAAATGAAAAACTGTTTTTT
CDR3aa: CASSSRGTVNEKLFF

v_gene: TRBV7-3
d_gene: TRBD2
j_gene: TRBJ2-5
abundance: -
CDR3nt: TGTGCCAGCAGCCACCCGGGACTAGCGGAAGAGACCCAGTACTTC
CDR3aa: CASSHPGLAEETQYF

v_gene: TRBV5-1
d_gene: -
j_gene: TRBJ2-5
abundance: -
CDR3nt: TGCGCCAGCAGCCGGCTAGACAGCCAAGAGACCCAGTACTTC
CDR3aa: CASSRLDSQETQYF

v_gene: TRBV6-5
d_gene: -
j_gene: TRBJ2-5
abundance: -
CDR3nt: TGTGCCAGCAGTTCTGCGGGGGCCTGGGGGGAGACCCAGTACTTC
CDR3aa: CASSSAGAWGETQYF

v_gene: TRBV9
d_gene: -
j_gene: TRBJ2-2
abundance: -
CDR3nt: TGTGCCAGCAGCGACAGGGACACCGGGGAGCTGTTTTTT
CDR3aa: CASSDRDTGELFF

v_gene: TRBV9
d_gene: -
j_gene: TRBJ2-3
abundance: -
CDR3nt: TGTGCCAGCAGCGTAGAAGGGGGAGCAGATACGCAGTATTTT
CDR3aa: CASSVEGGADTQYF

v_gene: TRBV9
d_gene: -
j_gene: TRBJ2-7
abundance: few
CDR3nt: TGTGCCAGCGGCCCAGGGAACTACGAGCAGTACTTC
CDR3aa: CASGPGNYEQYF

v_gene: TRBV9
d_gene: -
j_gene: TRBJ2-6
abundance: -
CDR3nt: TGTGCCAGCAGCGTAGTTCCGGGGGCCAACGTCCTGACTTTC
CDR3aa: CASSVVPGANVLTF

v_gene: TRBV5-5
d_gene: TRBD1
j_gene: TRBJ2-1
abundance: once
CDR3nt: TGTGCCAGCAGCTGGGGACAGGGGTCGTACAATGAGCAGTTCTTC
CDR3aa: CASSWGQGSYNEQFF